These 12 T cell receptor beta chains share one sample of origin, sequenced in a study of regulatory T cells in long-lasting Graves disease. According to the study, TCR beta libraries were built with iRepertoire HTBI primers and CDR3-region Arm-PCR. TCRdb itself ran the multiplex PCR reads through MiXCR, one entry per CDR3 protein. The table lists 200,000 to 250,000 distinct CDR3 sequences, roughly 20% of them singletons. The time point here: newly diagnosed GD, antithyroid drugs for less than 3 months. Scientists built the TCR library using RNA that was extracted from PBMCs. These data were also filed under a second study, of T cells in Graves' hyperthyroidism and ophthalmopathy.

Sample: peripheral blood mononuclear cells (PBMCs), taken at new diagnosis, from a patient treated with antithyroid drugs. All receptors derive from a woman under 40 with Graves disease.

This clonotype was seen at least ten times. The genes are TRBV12-3 or TRBV12-4 and TRBJ2-7, with 8 bases lining up with TRBD2. V dropped 3 bases and J dropped 3; count of bases not matched to a gene: 4. This CDR3 is 14 amino acids long. The CDR3 sequence: CASSFGLANYEQYF. DNA for the CDR3: TGTGCCAGCAGTTTCGGACTAGCCAACTACGAGCAGTACTTC.

The sample holds a few counts of this clonotype. This chain connects TRBV9 to TRBJ2-1, with a weak D call TRBD1 (6 bases). Germline values: CDR1 SGDLS, CDR2 YYNGEE. CDR3 length: 18 residues. The V end was cut by 1 base, the J end by 0 bases, with 17 bases between. CDR3 nucleotides: TGTGCCAGCAGCGTAAACAGGGAAGCCCGGGGCTCCTACAATGAGCAGTTCTTC. This codes for CASSVNREARGSYNEQFF.

This clonotype was recorded at least ten times. The chain joins TRBV19 to TRBJ1-2; D gene unclear. Germline CDR1 and CDR2: LNHDA and SQIVND (reference sequence). V was shortened by 7 bases and J by 7 bases, with 16 bases between the two germline ends. This CDR3 has 13 amino acids. The CDR3 protein is CASTLEGISGYTF. As DNA, the CDR3 is TGTGCCAGTACTTTAGAAGGTATCTCTGGCTACACCTTC.

There are many counts of this clonotype. The J gene is TRBJ1-1, the V gene TRBV11-2, with TRBD1 as a possible D gene (5 bases). The V end lost 5 bases, the J end lost 5 bases, and 21 bases lay between the germline ends. The CDR3 contains 16 residues. Per the germline V gene, CDR1 is SGHAT and CDR2 is FQNNGV. DNA of the CDR3: TGTGCCAGCAGCCCGAACCGGCAGGGCGGGAAGACTGAAGCTTTCTTT. It specifies CASSPNRQGGKTEAFF. The full variable domain, its missing parts supplied by reference TRBV11-2 and TRBJ1-1, is EAGVAQSPRYKIIEKRQSVAFWCNPISGHATLYWYQQILGQGPKLLIQFQNNGVVDDSQLPKDRFSAERLKGVDSTLKIQPAKLEDSAVYLCASSPNRQGGKTEAFFGQGTRLTVV.

At least ten counts were recorded for this clonotype. This rearrangement joins TRBV7-2 to TRBJ2-1; TRBD1 or TRBD2 may be the D gene (7 bases each). V dropped 1 base and J dropped 0 bases, with 13 bases sitting between them. Germline CDR1 is SGHTA and CDR2 is FQGNSA. The CDR3 is 17 residues long. The CDR3 is CASSLVGGTVSYNEQFF. The DNA of the CDR3 is TGTGCCAGCAGCTTAGTGGGAGGGACAGTCTCCTACAATGAGCAGTTCTTC.

As concerns this clonotype: A much larger clone differs from this one at a single base, so this may be a read error. The V gene is TRBV18, the J gene TRBJ1-1; D uncertain. The CDR3 is 13 amino acids. Germline V CDR1 and CDR2: KGHSH, LQKENI. For the CDR3, the DNA is TGTGCCAGCCCACCAAAGCCAGACACTGAAGCTTTCTTT. Amino acids: CASPPKPDTEAFF.

This clonotype has at least ten counts. The chain recombines TRBV6-2 or TRBV6-3 with TRBJ1-1; D gene uncertain. The CDR3 runs to 12 residues. CDR1 MNHEY and CDR2 SVGEGT come from the germline V gene. The V and J ends lost 0 bases and 11 bases respectively, with 10 bases between them. CDR3 amino acids: CASSYSGFEAFF. CDR3 bases: TGTGCCAGCAGTTACTCGGGCTTTGAGGCTTTCTTT.

The chain recombines TRBV28 with TRBJ2-7, with D perhaps matching TRBD1 (6 bases). Trimming pared 4 bases from V and 4 bases from J, leaving 11 bases between. This CDR3 comprises 13 residues. Germline CDR1 is MDHEN and CDR2 is SYDVKM. CDR3 in amino acids: CASSSGAGYEQYF. In DNA, the CDR3 is TGTGCCAGCAGTTCAGGGGCCGGGTACGAGCAGTACTTC.

This clonotype showed up just a few times. The chain is built from TRBV20-1 and TRBJ2-1, with 13 bases aligning to TRBD2. The V gene end was trimmed by 4 bases and the J gene end by 0 bases; junction bases not matched to a gene: 9. Germline CDR1 DFQATT, CDR2 SNEGSKA (reference sequence). The CDR3 runs 18 residues. The chain's CDR3 is CSATRTSGSQVSYNEQFF. DNA for the CDR3: TGCAGTGCTACCCGGACTAGCGGGAGCCAAGTCTCCTACAATGAGCAGTTCTTC.

The table lists this clonotype with a few counts. This sequence may be a read error, since a much larger clone differs from it by one base. J is TRBJ1-1 and V is TRBV2, with D perhaps TRBD1 (5 bases). Trimming pared 7 bases from V and 1 base from J, leaving 13 bases between. This CDR3 has 14 residues. The germline V gene encodes CDR1 SNHLY and CDR2 FYNNEI. CDR3 amino acids: CASTRQNSNTEAFF. CDR3 in DNA: TGTGCCAGCACCCGACAGAATTCGAACACTGAAGCTTTCTTT.

Many counts were recorded for this clonotype. The chain uses TRBV28 and TRBJ2-5; 7 bases are shared with TRBD1. Germline V lookup: CDR1 MDHEN, CDR2 SYDVKM. The V gene end was trimmed by 7 bases and the J gene end by 5 bases; junction bases not matched to a gene: 7. The CDR3 is 13 residues long. The CDR3 coding sequence is TGTGCCAGCACCTCACAGGGGTGGGAGACCCAGTACTTC. Translating gives CASTSQGWETQYF.

This clonotype was counted many times. The chain recombines TRBV15 with TRBJ1-4; D call uncertain. The V end was cut by 0 bases, the J end by 8 bases, with 7 bases between. The CDR3 extends over 13 amino acids. The germline gives CDR1 LNHNV, CDR2 YYDKDF (reference sequence). The CDR3 nucleotides read TGTGCCACCAGCAGAGATCGGAAGGAAAAACTGTTTTTT. Translation: CATSRDRKEKLFF.